Detailed here is one T cell receptor (beta chain). This clonotype was counted only a few times. Its antigen target is currently unknown. Base quality data are lacking; no much larger clone is found one base away. The CDR3 numbers 16 residues from cysteine through phenylalanine. Only the CDR3 part of the read is kept: 48 bases, read in frame from the first base. Relative to germline, V is missing 5 bases and J is missing 0 bases, with 7 bases of the junction outside any gene match. The sample comes from a study of T cell repertoires in cytomegalovirus infection (dated by TCRdb to about 2019). Looking at the study overall: Peptide stimulations targeted recently identified HLA-C-restricted CMV epitopes, whose presentation resists viral immunomodulation, together with well-studied HLA-B-restricted epitopes. The HLA type of each donor mattered for the analysis, because public TCR beta signatures pointed to carriage of CMV infection along with the matching HLA type.

The instrument given in TCRdb is Illumina HiSeq 1500. Starting from the raw public reads, TCRdb applied fastp trimming at Q25, assembled clones with MiXCR and retained in-frame beta chains. CDR3 protein duplicates are merged, each entry listing the most common genes and DNA. This sample comprises around 900,000 distinct CDR3 sequences, roughly a third of them detected only once. Roughly an eighth of the sample belongs to the ten largest clones. The treatment or condition label here, explained by the study, means: in vitro stimulation with specific CMV peptide epitopes to enrich CMV-specific T cells. Broad study findings and their caveats: In both this cohort and an independent cohort of under 450 donors, the cumulative frequency of public TCR beta family members distinguished carriers of CMV infection plus the relevant HLA type. The ex vivo response was dominated by HLA-C-restricted CMV-specific TCR beta clonotypes, which also provided the single most frequent clonotype in two of eight donors.

The TCR sequence derives from a human donor in good health (CMV status not recorded). Some clones in this sample may be carry-over from other donors' samples. The specimen comprised cultured CD8+ T cells from PBMCs, sampled from culture after CMV antigen stimulation. The V and J genes are TRBV12-3 or TRBV12-4 and TRBJ1-5; 7 bases in the junction line up with TRBD1. The sequenced DNA is TGTGCCAGCAGTAGGGACAGCCCTTATAGCAATCAGCCCCAGCATTTT. This is translated as CASSRDSPYSNQPQHF.